This TCR beta chain came from a study of blood T cell repertoires in COVID-19. Overall study: The origin of the acute and convalescent COVID-19 samples was the United States, Italy and Spain.

Original data processing: Estimation of nucleated cell counts relied on the amplification of reference gene primers. TCRdb keeps only in-frame clones here, not all; method: immunoSEQ multiplex PCR. That table supplies the V and J calls and clone size; D and trimming were determined from the DNA. The sample has tens of thousands of clones, around 80% seen once. V shed 6 bases and J 8 bases; nucleotides not matched to a gene: 7. Looked up from germline, CDR1 is MNHEY and CDR2 is SMNVEV (reference sequence). The CDR3 length is 14 residues. Sequencing was performed on peripheral blood. The chain combines TRBV27 with TRBJ1-6, with 7 bases that match TRBD1. This TCR was sampled from a human donor in a cohort sampled during active COVID-19. In nucleotides, the CDR3 is TGTGCCAGCAGACAGGGGATAAAATATTCACCCCTCCACTTT. It codes for CASRQGIKYSPLHF.